The TCR beta chain under discussion was sequenced for a study of cytomegalovirus exposure and HLA in healthy donors. This clone appeared once. CDR1 and CDR2 (germline): SEHNR, FQNEAQ (reference sequence). V lost 1 base, J lost 7 bases, and 13 bases lay in between. The CDR3 is made up of 14 amino acids. Here immunoSEQ multiplex PCR was the method, and the copy in TCRdb shows in-frame clones only, minus some. The table shows fewer than 90,000 clones, with approximately 84% occurring only once. The J gene is TRBJ2-5, the V gene TRBV7-9; a weak D match, TRBD2 (6 bases). The sequence came from a woman aged 18-29 years in good health and CMV-seropositive. Sequenced input: PBMCs. The CDR3 reads CASSLDGGMGTQYF. CDR3 sequence (DNA): TGTGCCAGCAGCTTAGACGGCGGGATGGGGACCCAGTACTTC.